The rows below give T cell receptor beta chains drawn from one sample of a study of blood T cell repertoires in COVID-19. Profiled with immunoSEQ multiplex PCR; TCRdb holds only in-frame clones, not every one. The sample gives about 250,000 clones, approximately 84% of which show up once; more than 6.5% is in the top ten. The sequenced sample was PBMCs or T cells enriched from blood (not recorded which). The receptor set was obtained from a woman aged 50 to 60 who had been exposed to COVID-19. CDR3s include the opening cysteine and the closing phenylalanine or tryptophan. D genes are given only for firm matches. Only some rows state a clone size, as once, few, many or a class for expanded clones.

clone size: -; V gene: TRBV2; J gene: TRBJ2-3; D gene: TRBD2; CDR3 protein: CASSDGRGYRGTQYF; CDR3 DNA: TGTGCCAGCAGTGATGGGCGGGGGTATAGGGGTACGCAGTATTTT
clone size: -; V gene: TRBV28; J gene: TRBJ1-5; D gene: TRBD1; CDR3 protein: CASSFTGGGQPQHF; CDR3 DNA: TGTGCCAGCAGTTTCACAGGGGGCGGTCAGCCCCAGCATTTT
clone size: -; V gene: TRBV5-1; J gene: TRBJ1-2; D gene: TRBD1; CDR3 protein: CASSLWTGKDGYTF; CDR3 DNA: TGCGCCAGCAGCTTATGGACAGGGAAGGATGGCTACACCTTC
clone size: -; V gene: TRBV7-2; J gene: TRBJ1-3; D gene: -; CDR3 protein: CASSLSQGGGNTIYF; CDR3 DNA: TGTGCCAGCAGCTTATCACAGGGTGGAGGAAACACCATATATTTT
clone size: -; V gene: TRBV5-4; J gene: TRBJ2-5; D gene: -; CDR3 protein: CASSLSEETQYF; CDR3 DNA: TGTGCCAGCAGCCTGAGCGAGGAGACCCAGTACTTC
clone size: -; V gene: TRBV19; J gene: TRBJ2-5; D gene: -; CDR3 protein: CASASRTFEETQYF; CDR3 DNA: TGTGCCAGCGCGTCAAGGACTTTCGAAGAGACCCAGTACTTC
clone size: -; V gene: TRBV6-5; J gene: TRBJ2-2; D gene: -; CDR3 protein: CASSYNQGLYIGELFF; CDR3 DNA: TGTGCCAGCAGTTATAACCAGGGTTTGTACATCGGGGAGCTGTTTTTT
clone size: -; V gene: TRBV11-2; J gene: TRBJ2-1; D gene: -; CDR3 protein: CASSLEGSAHNEQFF; CDR3 DNA: TGTGCCAGCAGCTTAGAGGGTAGCGCTCACAATGAGCAGTTCTTC
clone size: few; V gene: TRBV28; J gene: TRBJ1-4; D gene: -; CDR3 protein: CASSFSIERLFF; CDR3 DNA: TGTGCCAGCAGCTTCTCTATTGAGCGGCTGTTTTTT
clone size: -; V gene: TRBV10-3; J gene: TRBJ1-2; D gene: -; CDR3 protein: CAIRDEEGVFVGGYTF; CDR3 DNA: TGTGCCATCCGTGATGAGGAGGGCGTTTTTGTGGGTGGCTACACCTTC
clone size: once; V gene: TRBV28; J gene: TRBJ1-2; D gene: -; CDR3 protein: CASSPPGGRIGGYTF; CDR3 DNA: TGTGCCAGCAGTCCTCCGGGGGGCCGGATTGGTGGCTACACCTTC
clone size: -; V gene: TRBV5-1; J gene: TRBJ2-6; D gene: -; CDR3 protein: CASSLAVSGANVLTF; CDR3 DNA: TGCGCCAGCAGCTTGGCAGTCTCTGGGGCCAACGTCCTGACTTTC
clone size: -; V gene: TRBV6-6; J gene: TRBJ2-7; D gene: TRBD1; CDR3 protein: CASRSGTGSAEQYF; CDR3 DNA: TGTGCCAGCAGATCCGGGACAGGTTCTGCCGAGCAGTACTTC
clone size: -; V gene: TRBV6-6; J gene: TRBJ2-1; D gene: TRBD2; CDR3 protein: CASRPGLAGGRQFF; CDR3 DNA: TGTGCCAGCAGACCGGGACTAGCGGGGGGTCGGCAGTTCTTC
clone size: -; V gene: TRBV14; J gene: TRBJ1-1; D gene: TRBD1; CDR3 protein: CASSPLSLTGRNTEAFF; CDR3 DNA: TGTGCCAGCAGCCCCCTATCATTGACAGGGAGGAACACTGAAGCTTTCTTT
clone size: -; V gene: TRBV11-2; J gene: TRBJ2-7; D gene: TRBD2; CDR3 protein: CASSLGGGLYEQYF; CDR3 DNA: TGTGCCAGCAGCCTCGGGGGGGGGCTCTACGAGCAGTACTTC
clone size: -; V gene: TRBV2; J gene: TRBJ2-7; D gene: TRBD1; CDR3 protein: CASRLDRASYEQYF; CDR3 DNA: TGTGCCAGCAGACTTGACAGGGCCTCCTACGAGCAGTACTTC